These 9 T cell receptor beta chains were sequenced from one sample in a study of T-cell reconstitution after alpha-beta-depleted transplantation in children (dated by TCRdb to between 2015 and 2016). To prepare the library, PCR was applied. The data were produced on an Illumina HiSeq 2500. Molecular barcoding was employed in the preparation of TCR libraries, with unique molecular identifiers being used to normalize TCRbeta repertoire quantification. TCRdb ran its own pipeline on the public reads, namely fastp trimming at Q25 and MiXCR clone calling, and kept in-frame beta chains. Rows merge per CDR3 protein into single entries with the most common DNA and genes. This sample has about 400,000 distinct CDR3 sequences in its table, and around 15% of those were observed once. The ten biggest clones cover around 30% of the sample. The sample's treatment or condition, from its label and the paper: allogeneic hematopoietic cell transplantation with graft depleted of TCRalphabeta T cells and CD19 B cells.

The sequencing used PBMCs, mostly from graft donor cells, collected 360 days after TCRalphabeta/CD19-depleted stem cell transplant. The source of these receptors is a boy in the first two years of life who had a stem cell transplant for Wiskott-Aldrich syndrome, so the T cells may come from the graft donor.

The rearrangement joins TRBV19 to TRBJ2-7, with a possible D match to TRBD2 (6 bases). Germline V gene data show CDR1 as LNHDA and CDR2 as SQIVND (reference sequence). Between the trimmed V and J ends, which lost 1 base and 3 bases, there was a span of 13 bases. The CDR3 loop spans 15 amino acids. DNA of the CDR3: TGTGCCAGTAGTATAGCGGTTGGGACTGGCTACGAGCAGTACTTC. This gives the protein CASSIAVGTGYEQYF. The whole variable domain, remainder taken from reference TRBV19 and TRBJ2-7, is DGGITQSPKYLFRKEGQNVTLSCEQNLNHDAMYWYRQDPGQGLRLIYYSQIVNDFQKGDIAEGYSVSREKKESFPLTVTSAQKNPTAFYLCASSIAVGTGYEQYFGPGTRLTVT.

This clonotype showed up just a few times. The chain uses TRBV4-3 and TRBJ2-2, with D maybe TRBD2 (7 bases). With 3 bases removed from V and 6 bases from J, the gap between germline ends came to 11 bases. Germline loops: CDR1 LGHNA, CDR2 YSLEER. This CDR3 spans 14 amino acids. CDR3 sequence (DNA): TGCGCCAGCAGCCAGAGGGAGGGGGCCGGGGAGCTGTTTTTT. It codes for CASSQREGAGELFF.

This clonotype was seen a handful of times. The CDR3 reads CATSRWGPGTSGGQSENIQYF. The DNA for the CDR3 is TGTGCCACCAGCAGATGGGGGCCCGGGACTAGCGGGGGGCAGTCCGAAAACATTCAGTACTTC. This sequence joins TRBV15 and TRBJ2-4; TRBD2 agrees at 15 bases. Germline loops: CDR1 LNHNV, CDR2 YYDKDF (reference sequence). The CDR3 length is 21 residues. V was clipped by 2 bases and J by 5 bases; unmatched bases: 16.

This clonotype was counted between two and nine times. CDR3 sequence: CATSRLRQGAGELFF. The CDR3 region has the DNA TGTGCCACCAGCAGACTCCGCCAGGGGGCCGGGGAGCTGTTTTTT. The chain has TRBV15 and TRBJ2-2, with 7 bases matching TRBD1. Trimming cost V 2 bases and J 6 bases; bases outside gene matches: 6. CDR3 length: 15 residues. Germline V gives CDR1 LNHNV, CDR2 YYDKDF (reference sequence).

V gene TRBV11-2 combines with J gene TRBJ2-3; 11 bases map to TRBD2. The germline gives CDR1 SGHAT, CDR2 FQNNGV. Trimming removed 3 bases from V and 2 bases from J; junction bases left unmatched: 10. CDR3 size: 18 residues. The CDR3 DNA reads TGTGCCAGCAGCTTTATAAAAACTAGCGGGGGACACACAGATACGCAGTATTTT. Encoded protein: CASSFIKTSGGHTDTQYF.

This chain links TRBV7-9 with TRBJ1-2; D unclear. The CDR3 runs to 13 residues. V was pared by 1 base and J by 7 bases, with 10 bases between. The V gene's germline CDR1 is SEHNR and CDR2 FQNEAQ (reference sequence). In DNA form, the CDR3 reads TGTGCCAGCAGCTTAGTAATAGGCGGTGGCTACACCTTC. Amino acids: CASSLVIGGGYTF.

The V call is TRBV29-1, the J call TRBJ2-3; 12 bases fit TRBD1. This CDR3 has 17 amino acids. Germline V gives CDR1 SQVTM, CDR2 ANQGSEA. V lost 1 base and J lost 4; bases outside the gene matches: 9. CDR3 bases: TGCAGCGTTGAAGGGGGTAAAGGGACAGGGGGCTCAGATACGCAGTATTTT. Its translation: CSVEGGKGTGGSDTQYF.

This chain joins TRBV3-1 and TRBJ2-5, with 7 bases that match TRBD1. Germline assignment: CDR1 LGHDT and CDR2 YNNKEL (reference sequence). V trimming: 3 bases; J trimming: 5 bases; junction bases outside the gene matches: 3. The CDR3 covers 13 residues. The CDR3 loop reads CASSQRGLETQYF. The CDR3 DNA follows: TGTGCCAGCAGCCAGAGGGGGCTTGAGACCCAGTACTTC.

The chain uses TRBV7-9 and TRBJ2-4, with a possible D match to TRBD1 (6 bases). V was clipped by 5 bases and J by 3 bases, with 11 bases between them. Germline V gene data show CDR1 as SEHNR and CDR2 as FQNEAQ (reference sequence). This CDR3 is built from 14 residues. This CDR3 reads CASSHRVGKNIQYF. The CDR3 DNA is TGTGCCAGCAGCCACAGGGTTGGCAAAAACATTCAGTACTTC.